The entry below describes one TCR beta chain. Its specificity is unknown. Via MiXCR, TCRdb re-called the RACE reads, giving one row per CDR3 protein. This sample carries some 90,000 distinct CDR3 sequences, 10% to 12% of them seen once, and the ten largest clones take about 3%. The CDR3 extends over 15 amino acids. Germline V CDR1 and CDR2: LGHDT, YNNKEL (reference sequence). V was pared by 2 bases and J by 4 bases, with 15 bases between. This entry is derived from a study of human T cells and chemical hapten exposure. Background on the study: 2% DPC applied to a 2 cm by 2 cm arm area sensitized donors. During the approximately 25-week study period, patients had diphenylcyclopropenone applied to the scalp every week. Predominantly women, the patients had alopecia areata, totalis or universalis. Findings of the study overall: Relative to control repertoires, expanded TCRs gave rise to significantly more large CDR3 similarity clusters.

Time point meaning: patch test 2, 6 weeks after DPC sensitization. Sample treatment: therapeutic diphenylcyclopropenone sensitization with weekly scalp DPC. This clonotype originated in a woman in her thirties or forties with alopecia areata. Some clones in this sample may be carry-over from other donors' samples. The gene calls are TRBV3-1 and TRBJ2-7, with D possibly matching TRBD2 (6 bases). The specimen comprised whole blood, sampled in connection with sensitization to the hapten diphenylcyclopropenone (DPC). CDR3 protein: CASSQNLLASYEQYF. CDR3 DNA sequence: TGTGCCAGCAGCCAAAATCTTCTAGCGTCGTACGAGCAGTACTTC.